The subject of this entry is one T cell receptor (beta chain). Measured with immunoSEQ multiplex PCR; TCRdb has only the in-frame clones, and not every one. The sample records roughly 29,000 clones, roughly 93% being singletons. The data derive from a study of T cells in tuberculosis. This CDR3 has 15 amino acids. Per the germline V gene, CDR1 is LNHDA and CDR2 is SQIVND (reference sequence). Trimming removed 6 bases at V and 6 bases at J, with 19 bases between. Sequenced sample: PBMCs. The J gene is TRBJ2-3, the V gene TRBV19; no clear D gene. The receptor was derived from a donor aged 10-29 years with latent tuberculosis or without tuberculosis infection. The CDR3 loop is CASRMAALISDTQYF. CDR3 in DNA: TGTGCCAGTAGGATGGCGGCACTAATCTCGGATACGCAGTATTTT.